This TCR beta chain stems from a study of shared clonotypes between healthy human individuals (TCRdb year 2020). Looking at the study overall: Three men and a couple of women, aged 18 to 49 years, made up the cohort. To estimate repertoire size and how much clonotype sharing occurs between individuals, the study deeply sequenced the blood TCR repertoires of five healthy adults. Between about 0.8 and 8.9 billion PBMCs per donor were obtained by leukapheresis. To increase sequencing depth and limit assay-specific biases, TCR repertoire library preparation and sequencing were carried out by different laboratories using diverse techniques.

Worth noting for this clone: This receptor's antigen is unknown. Base qualities are missing; no much larger clone stands one base away.

Healthy HIV-negative adults with no recently reported acute infections or vaccinations were included as donors. Only Caucasian adults living in Nashville, Tennessee, USA were represented among the donors. For unsorted samples, about 87 million PBMCs were counted, and genomic DNA was extracted using the QIAamp DNA Blood Mini kit. Blood was collected by leukapheresis, and PBMCs were isolated by Ficoll-Histopaque density gradient centrifugation and then cryopreserved in liquid nitrogen vapor phase. Summary of the overall study and its limitations: Pairwise subsampling indicated that sequencing depth was expected to affect the degree of clonotype sharing among donors. Because the study included a small number of donors, the genetic and exposure-history diversity represented was limited. Only blood was sampled, and tissue TCR repertoires likely differ from those in blood.

Using the deep immunoSEQ assay, TCR CDR3 regions were amplified from genomic DNA by multiplex PCR. Genomic DNA extracted from each cell subset was distributed evenly over all wells of several immunoSEQ 96-well plates, and each plate served as one replicate. Each replicate PCR for unsorted PBMC received approximately 0.3 ug genomic DNA, equal to about 30,000 T cell genomes. Unsorted PBMC genomic DNA was sequenced across ten immunoSEQ deep assay plates. The purified libraries were quantified using a Qubit 3.0 fluorometer, sized with a Bioanalyzer 2100, and then quantified again using the KAPA Library Quantification kit. A separate single-read 150-cycle Illumina NextSeq 550 flow cell was used to sequence each immunoSEQ 96-well plate. Per the original workflow: Because the immunoSEQ output included only junctional sequences and no quality scores, the filtering could not be the same as the filtering used for full-length reads. To assign V/J genes and CDR3, sequences were annotated against IMGT germline references using PyIR, a Python wrapper for IgBLAST v1.9. Reads were filtered out if the reads had weak V/J assignments (E-value above 1e-6), no CDR3, stop codons, out-of-frame junctions, or ambiguous translated residues. V3J clonotypes were defined by identical inferred V gene, J gene, and CDR3 amino acid sequence. Percentage overlap between repertoires was calculated by dividing the number of shared unique clonotypes by the size of the smaller repertoire. RTK rarefaction, the Chao1 estimator, and Recon v2.1 estimates of unobserved clonotypes were used to assess repertoire richness. Sourced from immuneACCESS, this table was stored by TCRdb with only in-frame sequences that have V and J called. A share of the clones is absent; for the studies checked, an unresolved V gene accounts for under half, and the remainder has no known explanation. V, J and clone size are taken as reported in that table, and D and trimming were inferred from the DNA itself. The sample data list about 500,000 clones, and around 77% of these were observed just once. The ten largest make up around 12% of the sample.

Trimming takes 4 bases from V and 3 bases from J, and the germline ends sit 16 bases apart. From the germline V gene, CDR1 is SGDLS and CDR2 is YYNGEE. Including cysteine and phenylalanine, the CDR3 has 15 amino acids. Only CDR3 DNA is held: 45 bases, read in frame from base 1. The chain is encoded by TRBV9 joined to TRBJ1-1; perhaps TRBD1 is the D gene, with 5 bases matching. The receptor comes from a woman aged 40 to 50 in good health. Some clones in this sample may be carry-over from other donors' samples. The sample consisted of PBMCs. The CDR3 protein: CASSPWDLRDTEAFF. The DNA reads as follows: TGTGCCAGCAGCCCTTGGGACTTGAGGGACACTGAAGCTTTCTTT.